The clone carrying this T cell receptor beta chain came up many times. This sample is drawn from a study of metastatic and nonmetastatic thyroid tumors. V was pared by 5 bases and J by 0 bases, with 14 bases between. The CDR3 contains 15 residues. The V gene's germline CDR1 is DFQATT and CDR2 SNEGSKA (reference sequence). MiXCR reprocessed the PCR reads for TCRdb. This sample has 35,000 to 50,000 clones, with 15% to 20% found just once. Thyroid surgery had not been preceded by any treatment in any patient. The chain couples TRBV20-1 to TRBJ2-1; D is undetermined. Specimen: blood. The TCR originated in a female donor with papillary thyroid cancer or a benign thyroid nodule (not recorded which). Some clones in this sample may be carry-over from other donors' samples. The CDR3 loop is CSAVMLGYSYNEQFF. The CDR3 nucleotides read TGCAGTGCTGTAATGTTAGGGTACTCCTACAATGAGCAGTTCTTC.